A selection of T cell receptor beta chains follows, all from one sample in a study of follicular helper T cells after annual influenza vaccination. This table comes from immunoSEQ multiplex PCR, and its TCRdb copy is limited to in-frame clones, with some not included. The top ten hold around 0.98% of the sample, which has over 6,500 clones, roughly 82% seen once. The sequencing here drew on CXCR5+ CD38- circulating T follicular helper cells from blood, taken on the day of influenza vaccination. Source of these receptors: an adult who received the influenza vaccine. CDR3s leave out the opening cysteine and the closing phenylalanine or tryptophan. Part of the rows lack a size; the others show once, few, many or a class for expanded clones.

CDR3 protein: ASSLDSWGEQY; V gene: TRBV7-9; CDR3 length: 11; J gene: TRBJ2-7; clone size: .
CDR3 protein: ASSPDAQGFGYT; V gene: TRBV5-4; CDR3 length: 12; J gene: TRBJ1-2; clone size: .
CDR3 protein: ASSLSWQGANYGYT; V gene: TRBV7-8; CDR3 length: 14; J gene: TRBJ1-2; clone size: .
CDR3 protein: AWSRGQGHYGYT; V gene: TRBV30; CDR3 length: 12; J gene: TRBJ1-2; clone size: .
CDR3 protein: ASPGQLSSYNSPLH; V gene: TRBV19; CDR3 length: 14; J gene: TRBJ1-6; clone size: .
CDR3 protein: ASSQDYASGGIQY; V gene: TRBV4-2; CDR3 length: 13; J gene: TRBJ2-4; clone size: .
CDR3 protein: ASSYQVLGGAEAF; V gene: TRBV6-5; CDR3 length: 13; J gene: TRBJ1-1; clone size: .
CDR3 protein: ASSSNRDRGNNEQF; V gene: TRBV7-3; CDR3 length: 14; J gene: TRBJ2-1; clone size: .
CDR3 protein: ASSLLGGASNSPLH; V gene: TRBV28; CDR3 length: 14; J gene: TRBJ1-6; clone size: .
CDR3 protein: ASSQFTGGYNEQF; V gene: TRBV4-2; CDR3 length: 13; J gene: TRBJ2-1; clone size: .
CDR3 protein: ATLEGEKGYT; V gene: TRBV28; CDR3 length: 10; J gene: TRBJ1-2; clone size: few
CDR3 protein: ASSLGLGNTIY; V gene: TRBV11-2; CDR3 length: 11; J gene: TRBJ1-3; clone size: .
CDR3 protein: ASILGQGRYEQY; V gene: TRBV6-1; CDR3 length: 12; J gene: TRBJ2-7; clone size: .
CDR3 protein: ASSPLGGANTGELF; V gene: TRBV18; CDR3 length: 14; J gene: TRBJ2-2; clone size: .
CDR3 protein: ASSQSQGIVTDTQY; V gene: TRBV4-1; CDR3 length: 14; J gene: TRBJ2-3; clone size: once
CDR3 protein: ASSLDKAGSYT; V gene: TRBV11-2; CDR3 length: 11; J gene: TRBJ1-2; clone size: .
CDR3 protein: ATSRDEVQSLRTGNTIY; V gene: TRBV15; CDR3 length: 17; J gene: TRBJ1-3; clone size: .
CDR3 protein: ASSYTAQVLSLF; V gene: TRBV6-5; CDR3 length: 12; J gene: TRBJ1-4; clone size: .
CDR3 protein: AWNTGGYEQY; V gene: TRBV30; CDR3 length: 10; J gene: TRBJ2-7; clone size: .
CDR3 protein: ASSLIHGKTYGYT; V gene: TRBV6-4; CDR3 length: 13; J gene: TRBJ1-2; clone size: .
CDR3 protein: ASSYSQDHGGNTIY; V gene: TRBV6-5; CDR3 length: 14; J gene: TRBJ1-3; clone size: few
CDR3 protein: ASASNLGTGRRKLF; V gene: TRBV5-6; CDR3 length: 14; J gene: TRBJ1-4; clone size: .
CDR3 protein: ASSLRALDTEAF; V gene: TRBV7-2; CDR3 length: 12; J gene: TRBJ1-1; clone size: .
CDR3 protein: ASSRPGVAYEQY; V gene: TRBV7-9; CDR3 length: 12; J gene: TRBJ2-7; clone size: few
CDR3 protein: ASTYVTDTQY; V gene: TRBV2; CDR3 length: 10; J gene: TRBJ2-3; clone size: .
CDR3 protein: ASSGLGPRSYNEQF; V gene: TRBV19; CDR3 length: 14; J gene: TRBJ2-1; clone size: few
CDR3 protein: AWSVGTGGSWEQF; V gene: TRBV30; CDR3 length: 13; J gene: TRBJ2-1; clone size: .
CDR3 protein: ASSHGQGNTEAF; V gene: TRBV5-4; CDR3 length: 12; J gene: TRBJ1-1; clone size: .
CDR3 protein: SARDQLVAF; V gene: TRBV20-1; CDR3 length: 9; J gene: TRBJ1-1; clone size: .
CDR3 protein: ASRRLGDSYEQY; V gene: TRBV28; CDR3 length: 12; J gene: TRBJ2-7; clone size: .